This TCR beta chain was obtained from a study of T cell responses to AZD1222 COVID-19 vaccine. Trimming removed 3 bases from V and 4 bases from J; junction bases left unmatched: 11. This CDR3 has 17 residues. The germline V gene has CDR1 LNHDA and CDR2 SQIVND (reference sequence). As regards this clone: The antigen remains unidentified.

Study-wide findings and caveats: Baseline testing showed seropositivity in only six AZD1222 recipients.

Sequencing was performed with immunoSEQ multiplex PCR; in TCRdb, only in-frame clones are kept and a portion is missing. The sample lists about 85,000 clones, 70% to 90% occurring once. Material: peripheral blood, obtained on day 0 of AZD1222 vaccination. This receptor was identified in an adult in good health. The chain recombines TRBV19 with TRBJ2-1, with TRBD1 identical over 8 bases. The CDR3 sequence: CASSITGTGAGYNEQFF. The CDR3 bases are TGTGCCAGTAGTATCACCGGGACAGGCGCAGGATACAATGAGCAGTTCTTC.